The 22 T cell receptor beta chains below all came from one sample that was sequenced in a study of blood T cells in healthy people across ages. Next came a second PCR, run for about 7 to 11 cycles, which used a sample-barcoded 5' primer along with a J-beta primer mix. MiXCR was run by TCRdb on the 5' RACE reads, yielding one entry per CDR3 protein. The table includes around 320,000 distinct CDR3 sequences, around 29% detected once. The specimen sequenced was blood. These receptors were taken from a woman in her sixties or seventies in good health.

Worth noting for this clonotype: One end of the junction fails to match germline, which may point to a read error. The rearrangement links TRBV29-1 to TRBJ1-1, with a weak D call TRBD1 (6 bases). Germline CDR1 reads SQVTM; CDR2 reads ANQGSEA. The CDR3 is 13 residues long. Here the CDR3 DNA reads TGCAGCGTACCCGGGACATCGAACACTGAAGTTTTCTTT. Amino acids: CSVPGTSNTEVFF.

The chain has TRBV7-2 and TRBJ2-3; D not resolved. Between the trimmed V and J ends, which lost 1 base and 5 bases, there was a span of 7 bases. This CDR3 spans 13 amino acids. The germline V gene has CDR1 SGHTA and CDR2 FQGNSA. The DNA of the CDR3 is TGTGCCAGCAGCTTAGTGGGCAGAGATACGCAGTATTTT. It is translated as CASSLVGRDTQYF.

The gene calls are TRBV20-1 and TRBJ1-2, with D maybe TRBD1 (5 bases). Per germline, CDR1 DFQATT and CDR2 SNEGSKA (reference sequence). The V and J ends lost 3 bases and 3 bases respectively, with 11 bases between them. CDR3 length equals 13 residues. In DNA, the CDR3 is TGCAGTGCTAGCGTGGGGGTGCACTATGGCTACACCTTC. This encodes CSASVGVHYGYTF.

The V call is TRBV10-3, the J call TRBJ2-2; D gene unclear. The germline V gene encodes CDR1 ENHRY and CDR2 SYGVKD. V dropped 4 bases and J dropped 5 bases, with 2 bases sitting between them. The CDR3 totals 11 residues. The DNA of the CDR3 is TGTGCCATCAGTGGTACCGGGGAGCTGTTTTTT. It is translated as CAISGTGELFF.

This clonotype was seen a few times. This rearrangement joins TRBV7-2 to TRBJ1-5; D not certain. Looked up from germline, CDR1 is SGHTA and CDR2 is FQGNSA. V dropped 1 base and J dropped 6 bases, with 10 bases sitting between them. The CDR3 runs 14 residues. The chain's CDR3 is CASSLGRRGQPQHF. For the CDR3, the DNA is TGTGCCAGCAGCTTAGGGAGACGTGGTCAGCCCCAGCATTTT.

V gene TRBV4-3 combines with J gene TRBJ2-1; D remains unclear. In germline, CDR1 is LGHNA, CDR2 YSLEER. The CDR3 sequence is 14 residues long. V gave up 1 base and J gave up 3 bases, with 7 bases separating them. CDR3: CASSQGDSYNEQFF. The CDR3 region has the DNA TGCGCCAGCAGCCAAGGGGATAGCTACAATGAGCAGTTCTTC.

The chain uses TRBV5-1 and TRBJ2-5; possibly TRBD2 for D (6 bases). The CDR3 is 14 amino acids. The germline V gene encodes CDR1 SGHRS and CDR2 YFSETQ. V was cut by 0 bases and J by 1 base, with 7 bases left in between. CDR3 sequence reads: CASSLEGLQETQYF. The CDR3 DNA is TGCGCCAGCAGCTTGGAGGGACTCCAAGAGACCCAGTACTTC.

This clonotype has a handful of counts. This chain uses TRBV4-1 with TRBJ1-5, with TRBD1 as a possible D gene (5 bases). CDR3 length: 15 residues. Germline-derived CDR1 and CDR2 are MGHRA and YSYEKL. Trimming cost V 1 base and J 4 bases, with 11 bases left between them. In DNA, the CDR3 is TGCGCCAGCAGCCAAGTCCAGGGCAAAAATCAGCCCCAGCATTTT. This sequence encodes CASSQVQGKNQPQHF.

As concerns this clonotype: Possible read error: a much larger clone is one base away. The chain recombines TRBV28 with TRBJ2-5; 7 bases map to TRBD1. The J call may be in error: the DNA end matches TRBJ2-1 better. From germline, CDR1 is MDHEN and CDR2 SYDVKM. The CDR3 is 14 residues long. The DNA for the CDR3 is TGTGCCAGCACCGGAACAGGGGAGTGGAGTGAGCAGTTCTTC. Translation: CASTGTGEWSEQFF.

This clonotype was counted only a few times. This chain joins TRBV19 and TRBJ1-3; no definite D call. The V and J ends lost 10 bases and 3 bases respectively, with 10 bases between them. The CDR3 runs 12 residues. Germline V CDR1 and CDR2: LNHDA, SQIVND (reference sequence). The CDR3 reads CATSFGGNTIYF. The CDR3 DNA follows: TGTGCCACCTCATTCGGTGGAAACACCATATATTTT.

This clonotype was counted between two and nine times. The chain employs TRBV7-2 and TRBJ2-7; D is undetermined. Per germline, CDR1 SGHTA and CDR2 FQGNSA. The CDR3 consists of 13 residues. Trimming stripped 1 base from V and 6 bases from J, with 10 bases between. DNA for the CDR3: TGTGCCAGCAGCTTAGAGTTCCTCGGCGAGCAGTACTTC. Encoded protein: CASSLEFLGEQYF.

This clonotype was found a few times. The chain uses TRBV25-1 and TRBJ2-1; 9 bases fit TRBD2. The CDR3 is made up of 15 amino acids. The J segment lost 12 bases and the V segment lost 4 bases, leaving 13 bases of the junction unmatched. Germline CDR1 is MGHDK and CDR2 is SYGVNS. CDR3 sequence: CASSGSGRVFPGQFF. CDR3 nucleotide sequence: TGTGCCAGCAGTGGTAGCGGGAGAGTTTTCCCTGGGCAGTTCTTC.

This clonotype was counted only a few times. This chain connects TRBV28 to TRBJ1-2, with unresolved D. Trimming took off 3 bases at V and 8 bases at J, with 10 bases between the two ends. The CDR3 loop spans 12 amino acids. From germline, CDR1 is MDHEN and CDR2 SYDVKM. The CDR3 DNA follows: TGTGCCAGCAGTTTGGCCTCATACGGCTACACCTTC. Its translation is CASSLASYGYTF.

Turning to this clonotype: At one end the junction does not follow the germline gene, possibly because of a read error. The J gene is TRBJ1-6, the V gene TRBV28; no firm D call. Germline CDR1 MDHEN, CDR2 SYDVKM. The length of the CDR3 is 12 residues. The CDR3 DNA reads TGTGCCGGCAGGACTGCCAATTCACCCCTCCACTTT. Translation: CAGRTANSPLHF.

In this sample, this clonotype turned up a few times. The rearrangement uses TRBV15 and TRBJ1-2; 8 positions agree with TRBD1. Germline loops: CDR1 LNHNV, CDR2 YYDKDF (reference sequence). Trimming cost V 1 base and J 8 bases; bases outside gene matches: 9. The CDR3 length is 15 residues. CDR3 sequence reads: CATSRGDRGSRGYTF. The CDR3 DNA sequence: TGTGCCACCAGCAGAGGAGACAGGGGATCGCGCGGCTACACCTTC.

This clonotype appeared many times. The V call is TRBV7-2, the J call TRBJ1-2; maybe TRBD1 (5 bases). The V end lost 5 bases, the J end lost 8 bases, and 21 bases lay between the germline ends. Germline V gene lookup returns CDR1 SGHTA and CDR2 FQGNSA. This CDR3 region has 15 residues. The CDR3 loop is CASSPDTTGLWGYTF. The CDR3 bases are TGTGCCAGCAGCCCCGACACCACAGGTCTCTGGGGCTACACCTTC.

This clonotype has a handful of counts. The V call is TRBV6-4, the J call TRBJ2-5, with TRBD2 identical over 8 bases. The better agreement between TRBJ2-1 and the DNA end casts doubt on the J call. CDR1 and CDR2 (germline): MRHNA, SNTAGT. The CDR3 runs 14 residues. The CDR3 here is CASSVSGGPNEQFF. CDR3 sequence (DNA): TGTGCCAGCAGTGTGTCGGGGGGGCCCAATGAGCAGTTCTTC.

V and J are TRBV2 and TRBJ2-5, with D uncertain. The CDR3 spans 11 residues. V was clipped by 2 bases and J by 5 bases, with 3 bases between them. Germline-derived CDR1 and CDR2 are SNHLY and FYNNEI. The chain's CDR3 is CASSELETQYF. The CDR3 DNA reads TGTGCCAGCAGTGAATTGGAGACCCAGTACTTC.

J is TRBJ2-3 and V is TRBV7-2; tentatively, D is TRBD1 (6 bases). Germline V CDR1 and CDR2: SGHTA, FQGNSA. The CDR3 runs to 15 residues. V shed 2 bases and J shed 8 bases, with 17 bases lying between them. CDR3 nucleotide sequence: TGTGCCAGCAGCTTACAGGGGAATTTGGTCGGTACGCAGTATTTT. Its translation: CASSLQGNLVGTQYF.

CDR3 DNA: TGTGCCAGCAGTTACGGGGAGTTGGTCACCGGGGAGCTGTTTTTT. Protein sequence: CASSYGELVTGELFF. V gene TRBV7-2 combines with J gene TRBJ2-2; possible D gene TRBD2, 5 bases. Germline CDR1 reads SGHTA; CDR2 reads FQGNSA. Trimming took 6 bases from V and 4 from J, leaving 15 bases between them. This CDR3 is built from 15 residues. Filled out from reference TRBV7-2 and TRBJ2-2, the complete variable domain reads GAGVSQSPSNKVTEKGKDVELRCDPISGHTALYWYRQSLGQGLEFLIYFQGNSAPDKSGLPSDRFSAERTGGSVSTLTIQRTQQEDSAVYLCASSYGELVTGELFFGEGSRLTVL.

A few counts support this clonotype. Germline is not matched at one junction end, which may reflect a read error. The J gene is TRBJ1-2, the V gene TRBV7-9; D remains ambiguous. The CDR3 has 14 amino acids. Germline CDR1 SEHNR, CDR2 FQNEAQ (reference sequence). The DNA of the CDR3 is TGTGCCAGCAGCCTCGCGGGAGGAACCGATGGCTACGCCTTC. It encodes CASSLAGGTDGYAF.

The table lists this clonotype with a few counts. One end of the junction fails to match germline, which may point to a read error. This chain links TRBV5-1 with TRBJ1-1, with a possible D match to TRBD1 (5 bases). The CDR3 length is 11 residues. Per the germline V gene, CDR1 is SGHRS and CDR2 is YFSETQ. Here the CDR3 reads CASGLAGTVFF. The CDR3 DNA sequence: TGCGCCAGCGGCTTGGCAGGGACTGTTTTCTTT.